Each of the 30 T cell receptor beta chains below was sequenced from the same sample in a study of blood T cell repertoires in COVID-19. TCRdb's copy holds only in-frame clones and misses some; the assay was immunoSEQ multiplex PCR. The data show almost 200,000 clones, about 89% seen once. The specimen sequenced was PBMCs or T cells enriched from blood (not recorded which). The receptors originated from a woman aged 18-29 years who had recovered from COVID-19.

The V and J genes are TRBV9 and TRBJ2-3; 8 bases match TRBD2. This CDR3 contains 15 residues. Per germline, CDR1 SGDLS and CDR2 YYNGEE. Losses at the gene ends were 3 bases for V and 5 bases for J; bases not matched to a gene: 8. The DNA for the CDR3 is TGTGCCAGCAGCGATACCGGGACTAGAGGAGATACGCAGTATTTT. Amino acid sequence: CASSDTGTRGDTQYF.

CDR3 bases: TGTGCCAGCAGCTTGACGACAGGGGGCGCGGACTATGGCTACACCTTC. Its protein product is CASSLTTGGADYGYTF. V gene TRBV7-9 combines with J gene TRBJ1-2; the match to TRBD1 covers 10 bases. V trimming: 3 bases; J trimming: 3 bases; junction bases outside the gene matches: 7. CDR3 length: 16 residues. Germline loops: CDR1 SEHNR, CDR2 FQNEAQ (reference sequence).

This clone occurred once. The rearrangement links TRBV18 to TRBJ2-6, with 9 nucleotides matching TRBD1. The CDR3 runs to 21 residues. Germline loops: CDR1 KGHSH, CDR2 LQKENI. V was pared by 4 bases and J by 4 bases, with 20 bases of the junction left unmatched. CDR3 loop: CASSQIPDRDRVSSGANVLTF. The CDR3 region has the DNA TGTGCCAGCTCACAAATCCCTGACCGGGACAGGGTATCGTCCGGGGCCAACGTCCTGACTTTC.

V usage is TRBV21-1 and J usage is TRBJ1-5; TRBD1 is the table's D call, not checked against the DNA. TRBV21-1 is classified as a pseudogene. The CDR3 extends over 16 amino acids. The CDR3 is CASSQTRDRDNQPQHF. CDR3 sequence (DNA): TGTGCCAGCAGCCAAACCCGGGACAGGGACAATCAGCCCCAGCATTTT.

In DNA, the CDR3 is TGCGCCAGCAGCCAGAATAGCGGGGAATCCTACAATGAGCAGTTCTTC. Protein sequence: CASSQNSGESYNEQFF. The chain couples TRBV5-1 to TRBJ2-1; 8 nucleotides match TRBD2. The junction had 7 bases not matched to a gene; V was cut back by 4 bases and J by 1 base. Germline assignment: CDR1 SGHRS and CDR2 YFSETQ. The length of the CDR3 is 16 residues.

The CDR3: CASSFDRGVINEQYF. CDR3 in DNA: TGTGCCAGCAGCTTCGACAGGGGCGTTATAAACGAGCAGTACTTC. The V call is TRBV5-4, the J call TRBJ2-7; the match to TRBD1 covers 8 bases. With 2 bases clipped from V and 5 bases from J, the junction kept 9 bases outside the gene matches. Germline-derived CDR1 and CDR2 are SGHNT and YYREEE (reference sequence). The CDR3 covers 15 residues.

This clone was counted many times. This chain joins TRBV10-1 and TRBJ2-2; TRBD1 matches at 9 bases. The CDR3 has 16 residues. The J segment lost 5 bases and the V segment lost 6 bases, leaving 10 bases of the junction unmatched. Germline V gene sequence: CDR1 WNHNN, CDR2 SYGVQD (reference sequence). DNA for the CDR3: TGCGCCAGCAGCGAATCTAGGGACAGGGCGACCGGGGAGCTGTTTTTT. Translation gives CASSESRDRATGELFF.

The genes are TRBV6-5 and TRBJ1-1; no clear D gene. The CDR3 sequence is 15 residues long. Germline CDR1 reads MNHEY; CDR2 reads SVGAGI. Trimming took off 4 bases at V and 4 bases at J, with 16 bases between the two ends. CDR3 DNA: TGTGCCAGCAGTTTTCCCCTCGCGGTCAGCACTGAAGCTTTCTTT. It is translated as CASSFPLAVSTEAFF.

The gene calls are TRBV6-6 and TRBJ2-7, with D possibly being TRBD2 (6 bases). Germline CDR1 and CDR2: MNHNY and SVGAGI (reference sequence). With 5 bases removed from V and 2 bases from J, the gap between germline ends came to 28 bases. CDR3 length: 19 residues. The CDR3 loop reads CASSRRRVGGSRVPYEQYF. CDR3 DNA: TGTGCCAGCAGTCGCCGCCGGGTGGGGGGATCGAGAGTCCCCTACGAGCAGTACTTC.

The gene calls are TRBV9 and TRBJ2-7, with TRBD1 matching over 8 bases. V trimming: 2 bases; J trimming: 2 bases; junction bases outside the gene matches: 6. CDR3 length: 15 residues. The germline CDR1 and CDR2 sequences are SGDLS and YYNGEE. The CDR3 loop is CASSVSSGGTYEQYF. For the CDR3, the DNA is TGTGCCAGCAGCGTTTCATCAGGGGGCACCTACGAGCAGTACTTC.

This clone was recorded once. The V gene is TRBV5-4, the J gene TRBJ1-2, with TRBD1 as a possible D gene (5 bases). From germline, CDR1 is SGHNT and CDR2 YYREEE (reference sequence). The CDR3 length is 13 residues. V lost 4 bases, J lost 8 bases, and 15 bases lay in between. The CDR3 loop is CASSLGVNSGYTF. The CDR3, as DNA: TGTGCCAGCAGCCTGGGGGTGAACAGCGGCTACACCTTC.

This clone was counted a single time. The CDR3, as DNA: TGTGCCAGCAGTCCCCGAGGCGGACAGCGCTCTGGAAACACCATATATTTT. This codes for CASSPRGGQRSGNTIYF. The V call is TRBV27, the J call TRBJ1-3, with D maybe TRBD1 (6 bases). This CDR3 contains 17 residues. V lost 5 bases and J 0 bases, leaving 17 bases between the germline ends. CDR1 is MNHEY and CDR2 is SMNVEV in the germline V gene (reference sequence).

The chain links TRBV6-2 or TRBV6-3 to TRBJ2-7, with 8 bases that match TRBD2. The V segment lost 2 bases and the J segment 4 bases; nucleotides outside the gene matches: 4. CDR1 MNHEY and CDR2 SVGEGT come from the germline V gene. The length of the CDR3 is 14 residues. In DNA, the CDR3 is TGTGCCAGCAGTTACCATAGCGGGGCATACGAGCAGTACTTC. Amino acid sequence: CASSYHSGAYEQYF.

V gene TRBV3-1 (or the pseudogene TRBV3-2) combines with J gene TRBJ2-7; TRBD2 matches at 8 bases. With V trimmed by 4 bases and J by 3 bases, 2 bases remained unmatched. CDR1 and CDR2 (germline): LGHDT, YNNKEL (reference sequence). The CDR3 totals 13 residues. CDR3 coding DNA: TGTGCCAGCAGCCCGGGACTAGACTACGAGCAGTACTTC. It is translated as CASSPGLDYEQYF.

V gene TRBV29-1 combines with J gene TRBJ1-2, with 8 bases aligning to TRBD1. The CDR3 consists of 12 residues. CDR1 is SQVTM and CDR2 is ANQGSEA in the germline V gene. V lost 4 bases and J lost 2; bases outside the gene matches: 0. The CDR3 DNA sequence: TGCAGCGTTGGACAGGGGAACTATGGCTACACCTTC. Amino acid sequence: CSVGQGNYGYTF.

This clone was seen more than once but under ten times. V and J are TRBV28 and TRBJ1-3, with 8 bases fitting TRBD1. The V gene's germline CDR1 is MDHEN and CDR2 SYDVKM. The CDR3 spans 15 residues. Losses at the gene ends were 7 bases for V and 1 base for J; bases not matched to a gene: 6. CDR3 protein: CASTGDRGSGNTIYF. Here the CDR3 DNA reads TGTGCCAGCACCGGAGACAGGGGTTCTGGAAACACCATATATTTT.

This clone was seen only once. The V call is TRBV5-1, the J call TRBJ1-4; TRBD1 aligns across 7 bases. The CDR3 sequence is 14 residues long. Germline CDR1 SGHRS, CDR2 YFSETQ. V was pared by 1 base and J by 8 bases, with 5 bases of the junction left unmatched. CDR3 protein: CASSLRGGREKLFF. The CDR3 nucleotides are TGCGCCAGCAGCTTGAGAGGGGGCAGGGAAAAACTGTTTTTT.

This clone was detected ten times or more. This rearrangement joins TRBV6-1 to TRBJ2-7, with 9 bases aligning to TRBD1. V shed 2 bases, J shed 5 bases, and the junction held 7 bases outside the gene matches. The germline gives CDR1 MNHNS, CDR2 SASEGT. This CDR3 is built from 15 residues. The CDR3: CASSESGTGPHEQYF. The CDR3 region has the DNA TGTGCCAGCAGTGAATCCGGGACAGGGCCCCACGAGCAGTACTTC.

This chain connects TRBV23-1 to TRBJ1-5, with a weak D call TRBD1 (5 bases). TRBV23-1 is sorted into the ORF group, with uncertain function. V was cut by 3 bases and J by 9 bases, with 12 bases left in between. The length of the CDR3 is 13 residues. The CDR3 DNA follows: TGCGCCAGCAGTCAGGGCCGTCAGGGGCCCCAGCATTTT. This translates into CASSQGRQGPQHF.

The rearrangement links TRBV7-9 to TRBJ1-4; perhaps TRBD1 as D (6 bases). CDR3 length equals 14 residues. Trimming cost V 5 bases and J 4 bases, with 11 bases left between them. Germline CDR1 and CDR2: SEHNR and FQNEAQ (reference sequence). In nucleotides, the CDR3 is TGTGCCAGCAGCCCGGACAGTCGTAATGAAAAACTGTTTTTT. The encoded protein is CASSPDSRNEKLFF.

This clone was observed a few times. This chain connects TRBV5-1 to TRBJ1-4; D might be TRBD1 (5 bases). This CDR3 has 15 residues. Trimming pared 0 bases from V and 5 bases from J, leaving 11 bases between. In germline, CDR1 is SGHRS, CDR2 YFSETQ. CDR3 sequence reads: CASSLDGGENEKLFF. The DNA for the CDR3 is TGCGCCAGCAGCTTGGACGGGGGGGAAAATGAAAAACTGTTTTTT.

CDR3 nucleotides: TGCGCCAGCAGTGAGTTAGCGGGGGCCGCATTATCCACAGATACGCAGTATTTT. Its translation: CASSELAGAALSTDTQYF. This chain joins TRBV10-2 and TRBJ2-3, with 9 bases aligning to TRBD2. V was clipped by 1 base and J by 2 bases; unmatched bases: 10. This CDR3 has 18 amino acids. Germline CDR1 is WSHSY and CDR2 is SAAADI.

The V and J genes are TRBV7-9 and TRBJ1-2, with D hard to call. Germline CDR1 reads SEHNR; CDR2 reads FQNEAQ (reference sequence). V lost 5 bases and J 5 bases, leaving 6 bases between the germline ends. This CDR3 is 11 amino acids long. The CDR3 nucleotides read TGTGCCAGCAGCGGCAGATATGGCTACACCTTC. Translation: CASSGRYGYTF. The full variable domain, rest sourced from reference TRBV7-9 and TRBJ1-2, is DTGVSQNPRHKITKRGQNVTFRCDPISEHNRLYWYRQTLGQGPEFLTYFQNEAQLEKSRLLSDRFSAERPKGSFSTLEIQRTEQGDSAMYLCASSGRYGYTFGSGTRLTVV.

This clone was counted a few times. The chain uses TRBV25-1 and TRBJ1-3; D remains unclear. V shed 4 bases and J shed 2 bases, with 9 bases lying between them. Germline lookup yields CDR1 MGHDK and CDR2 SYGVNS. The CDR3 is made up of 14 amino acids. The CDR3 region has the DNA TGTGCCAGCAGTGCAGCAGGAACTGGAAACACCATATATTTT. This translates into CASSAAGTGNTIYF.

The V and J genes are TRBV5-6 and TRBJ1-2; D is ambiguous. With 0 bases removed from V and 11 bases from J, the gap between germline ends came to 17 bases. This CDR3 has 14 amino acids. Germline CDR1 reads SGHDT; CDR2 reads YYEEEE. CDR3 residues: CASSLVQAARDYTF. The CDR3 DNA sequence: TGTGCCAGCAGCTTGGTACAAGCGGCCAGAGATTACACCTTC.

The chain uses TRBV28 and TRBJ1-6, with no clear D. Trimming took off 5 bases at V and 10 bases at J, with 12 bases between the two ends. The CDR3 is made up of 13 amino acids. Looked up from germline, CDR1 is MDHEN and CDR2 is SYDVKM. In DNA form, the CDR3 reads TGTGCCAGCAGTACGAGACATCGGTCACCCCTCCACTTT. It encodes CASSTRHRSPLHF.

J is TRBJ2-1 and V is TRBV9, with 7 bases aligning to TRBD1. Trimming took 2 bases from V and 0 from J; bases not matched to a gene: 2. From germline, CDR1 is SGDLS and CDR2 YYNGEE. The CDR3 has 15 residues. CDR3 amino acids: CASSVGTDSYNEQFF. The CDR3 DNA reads TGTGCCAGCAGCGTGGGGACAGACTCCTACAATGAGCAGTTCTTC.

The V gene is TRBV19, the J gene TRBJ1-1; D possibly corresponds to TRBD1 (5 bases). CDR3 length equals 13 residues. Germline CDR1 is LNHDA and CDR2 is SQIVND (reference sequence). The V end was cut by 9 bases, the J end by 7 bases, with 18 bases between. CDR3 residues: CASSKQETDEAFF. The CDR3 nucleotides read TGTGCCAGCTCGAAACAAGAGACAGATGAAGCTTTCTTT.

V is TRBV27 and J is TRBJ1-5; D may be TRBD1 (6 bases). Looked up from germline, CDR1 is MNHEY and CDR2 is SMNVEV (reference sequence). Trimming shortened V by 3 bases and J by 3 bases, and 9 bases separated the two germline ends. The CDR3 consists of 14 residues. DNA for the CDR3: TGTGCCAGCAGTTTGGGGGGGCCCAATCAGCCCCAGCATTTT. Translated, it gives CASSLGGPNQPQHF.

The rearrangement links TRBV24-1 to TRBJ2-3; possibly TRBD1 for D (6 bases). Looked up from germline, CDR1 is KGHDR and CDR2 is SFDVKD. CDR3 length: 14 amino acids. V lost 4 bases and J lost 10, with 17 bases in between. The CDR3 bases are TGTGCCACCAGTGACAGGGGCCAGGCGGACGCGCAGTATTTT. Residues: CATSDRGQADAQYF.